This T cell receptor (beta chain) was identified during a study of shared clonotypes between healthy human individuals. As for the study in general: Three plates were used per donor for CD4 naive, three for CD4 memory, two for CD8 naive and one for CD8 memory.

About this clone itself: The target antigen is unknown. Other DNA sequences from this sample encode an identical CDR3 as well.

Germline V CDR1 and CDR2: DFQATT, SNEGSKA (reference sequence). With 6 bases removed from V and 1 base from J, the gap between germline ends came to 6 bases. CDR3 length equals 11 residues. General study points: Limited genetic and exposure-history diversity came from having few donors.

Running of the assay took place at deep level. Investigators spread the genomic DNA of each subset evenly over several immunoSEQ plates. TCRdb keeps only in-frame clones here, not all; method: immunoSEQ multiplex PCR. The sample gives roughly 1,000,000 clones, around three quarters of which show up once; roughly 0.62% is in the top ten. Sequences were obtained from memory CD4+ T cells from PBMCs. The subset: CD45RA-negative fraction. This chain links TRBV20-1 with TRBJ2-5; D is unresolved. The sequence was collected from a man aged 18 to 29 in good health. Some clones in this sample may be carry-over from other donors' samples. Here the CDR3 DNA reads TGCAGTGCCCTAGTCCAAGAGACCCAGTACTTC. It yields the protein CSALVQETQYF.